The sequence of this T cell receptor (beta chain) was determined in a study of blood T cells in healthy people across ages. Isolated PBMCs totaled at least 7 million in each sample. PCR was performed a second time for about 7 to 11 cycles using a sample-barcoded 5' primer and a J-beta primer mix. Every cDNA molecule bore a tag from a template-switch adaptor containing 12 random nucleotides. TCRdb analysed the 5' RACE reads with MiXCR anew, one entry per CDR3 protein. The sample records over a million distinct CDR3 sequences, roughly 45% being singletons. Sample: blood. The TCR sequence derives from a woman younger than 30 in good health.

The CDR3: CASSSPLSGGTDTQYF. The CDR3 DNA reads TGTGCCAGCAGCTCCCCCCTTAGCGGAGGGACAGATACGCAGTATTTT. The rearrangement joins TRBV9 to TRBJ2-3; tentative D call: TRBD2 (6 bases). CDR1 is SGDLS and CDR2 is YYNGEE in the germline V gene. V lost 4 bases and J lost 3, with 18 bases in between. The CDR3 covers 16 residues.